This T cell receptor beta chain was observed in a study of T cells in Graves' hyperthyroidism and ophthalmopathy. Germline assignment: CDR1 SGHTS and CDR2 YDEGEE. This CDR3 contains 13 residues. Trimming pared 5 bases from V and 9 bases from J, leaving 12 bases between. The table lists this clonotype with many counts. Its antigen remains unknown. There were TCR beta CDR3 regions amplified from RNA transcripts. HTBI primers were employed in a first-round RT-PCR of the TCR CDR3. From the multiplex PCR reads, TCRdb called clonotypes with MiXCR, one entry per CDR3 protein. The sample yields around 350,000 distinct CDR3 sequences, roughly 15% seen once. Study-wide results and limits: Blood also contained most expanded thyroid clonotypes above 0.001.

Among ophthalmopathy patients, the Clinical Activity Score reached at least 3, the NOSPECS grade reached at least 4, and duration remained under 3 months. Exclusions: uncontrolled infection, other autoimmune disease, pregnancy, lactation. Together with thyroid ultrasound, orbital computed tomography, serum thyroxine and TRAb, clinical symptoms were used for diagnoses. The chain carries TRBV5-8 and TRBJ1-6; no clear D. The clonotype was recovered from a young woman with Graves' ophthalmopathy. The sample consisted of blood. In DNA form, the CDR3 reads TGTGCCAGCAGTCGTGACCGGACTTCACCCCTCCACTTT. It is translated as CASSRDRTSPLHF. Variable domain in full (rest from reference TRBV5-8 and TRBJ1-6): EAGVTQSPTHLIKTRGQQATLRCSPISGHTSVYWYQQALGLGLQFLLWYDEGEERNRGNFPPRFSGRQFPNYSSELNVNALELEDSALYLCASSRDRTSPLHFGNGTRLTVT.